The next 15 T cell receptor beta chains were all read from a single sample in a study of cytomegalovirus exposure and HLA in healthy donors. Amplification used 60 Vbeta primers and 13 Jbeta primers. The assay was immunoSEQ multiplex PCR, and TCRdb's table has in-frame clones only and misses some. The top ten clones hold 7.5% to 9% of a sample with roughly 120,000 clones, over 70% of them seen once. The sample taken for sequencing was PBMCs. Every receptor here comes from a female donor in good health and CMV-seropositive.

This clone was seen only once. The chain combines TRBV20-1 with TRBJ2-1, with a weak D call TRBD1 (5 bases). The CDR3 has 11 amino acids. Germline lookup yields CDR1 DFQATT and CDR2 SNEGSKA (reference sequence). Trimming stripped 5 bases from V and 6 bases from J, with 8 bases between. This chain's CDR3 is CSARRVNEQFF. CDR3 coding DNA: TGCAGTGCTCGCAGGGTCAATGAGCAGTTCTTC.

This sequence joins TRBV15 and TRBJ1-2; D remains unclear. Trimming took 8 bases from V and 1 from J, leaving 11 bases between them. Per germline, CDR1 LNHNV and CDR2 YYDKDF (reference sequence). The CDR3 is made up of 13 amino acids. Here the CDR3 DNA reads TGTGCCACCCGCCGCGCAATTAACTATGGCTACACCTTC. Amino acids: CATRRAINYGYTF.

This chain connects TRBV6-1 to TRBJ2-2, with D unclear. The CDR3 covers 15 residues. Trimming removed 6 bases at V and 5 bases at J, with 16 bases between. Germline lookup yields CDR1 MNHNS and CDR2 SASEGT. The CDR3 here is CASSPRQPTTGELFF. CDR3 in DNA: TGTGCCAGCAGCCCCAGGCAGCCAACTACCGGGGAGCTGTTTTTT.

This clone was recorded a few times. The genes are TRBV6-1 and TRBJ2-6; TRBD1 agrees at 7 bases. Trimming at V came to 3 bases and at J to 1 base, leaving 0 bases not matched to a gene. The length of the CDR3 is 15 residues. Germline V gives CDR1 MNHNS, CDR2 SASEGT. CDR3 in amino acids: CASSEGQSGANVLTF. CDR3 nucleotide sequence: TGTGCCAGCAGTGAGGGACAGTCTGGGGCCAACGTCCTGACTTTC.

This chain links TRBV27 with TRBJ2-5; 8 bases agree with TRBD2. Germline assignment: CDR1 MNHEY and CDR2 SMNVEV (reference sequence). CDR3 length: 14 amino acids. After removal of 3 bases from V and 5 bases from J, the junction contained 5 bases not matched to a gene. Here the CDR3 reads CASSFSGGQETQYF. CDR3 DNA: TGTGCCAGCAGTTTTTCGGGAGGGCAGGAGACCCAGTACTTC.

The chain combines TRBV13 with TRBJ1-2; possibly TRBD1 for D (5 bases). Trimming took off 4 bases at V and 5 bases at J, with 14 bases between the two ends. This CDR3 spans 14 amino acids. The germline gives CDR1 PRHDT, CDR2 FYEKMQ (reference sequence). The CDR3 region has the DNA TGTGCCAGCAGCTCGCCCCCCGGGGGTTATGGCTACACCTTC. Translating gives CASSSPPGGYGYTF. Full variable domain (missing parts from reference TRBV13 and TRBJ1-2): AAGVIQSPRHLIKEKRETATLKCYPIPRHDTVYWYQQGPGQDPQFLISFYEKMQSDKGSIPDRFSAQQFSDYHSELNMSSLELGDSALYFCASSSPPGGYGYTFGSGTRLTVV.

The chain has TRBV6-5 and TRBJ1-2; no clear D gene. CDR3 length: 13 amino acids. V was clipped by 5 bases and J by 2 bases, with 9 bases between them. Germline V gene lookup returns CDR1 MNHEY and CDR2 SVGAGI. This chain's CDR3 is CASSTASNYGYTF. The DNA for the CDR3 is TGTGCCAGCAGTACAGCCTCCAACTATGGCTACACCTTC.

The V and J genes are TRBV6-5 and TRBJ2-7; no definite D call. Trimming pared 7 bases from V and 1 base from J, leaving 5 bases between. In germline, CDR1 is MNHEY, CDR2 SVGAGI. The CDR3 consists of 11 residues. In DNA form, the CDR3 reads TGTGCCAGCACCGGGTCCTACGAGCAGTACTTC. Protein product: CASTGSYEQYF.

The chain recombines TRBV28 with TRBJ2-2; the D is unclear. Between the trimmed V and J ends, which lost 5 bases and 5 bases, there was a span of 6 bases. Per germline, CDR1 MDHEN and CDR2 SYDVKM. The CDR3 loop spans 12 amino acids. The CDR3 DNA is TGTGCCAGCAGTATCGGGACCGGGGAGCTGTTTTTT. Encoded protein: CASSIGTGELFF.

This sequence joins TRBV25-1 and TRBJ1-2; TRBD1 matches 11 bases. Trimming took 4 bases from V and 3 from J; bases not matched to a gene: 1. The CDR3 consists of 14 residues. Germline CDR1 reads MGHDK; CDR2 reads SYGVNS. CDR3 sequence (DNA): TGTGCCAGCAGTGGGACAGGGGGCTACTATGGCTACACCTTC. Protein: CASSGTGGYYGYTF.

This chain uses TRBV6-1 with TRBJ1-3; D not resolved. Germline V gives CDR1 MNHNS, CDR2 SASEGT. CDR3 length: 13 residues. V lost 7 bases to trimming and J lost 0 bases, with 7 bases between them. The CDR3 region has the DNA TGTGCCAGCATCCAAAACTCTGGAAACACCATATATTTT. Its translation is CASIQNSGNTIYF.

The gene calls are TRBV30 and TRBJ2-5; D is perhaps TRBD2 (5 bases). CDR3 size: 13 residues. The germline V and J ends were trimmed by 3 bases and 5 bases, with 13 bases remaining between them. The germline V gene has CDR1 GTSNPN and CDR2 SVGIG (reference sequence). The CDR3 DNA reads TGTGCCTGGAGAAACGGAGGCGGGGAGACCCAGTACTTC. Translated: CAWRNGGGETQYF.

The genes are TRBV5-4 and TRBJ1-4; D is unresolved. This CDR3 is built from 14 residues. Trimming stripped 2 bases from V and 3 bases from J, with 8 bases between. Germline-derived CDR1 and CDR2 are SGHNT and YYREEE (reference sequence). CDR3 region: CASSFRQPNEKLFF. The CDR3 DNA reads TGTGCCAGCAGCTTCAGGCAGCCTAATGAAAAACTGTTTTTT.

This clone has only a few counts. V usage is TRBV6-5 and J usage is TRBJ1-2, with D possibly matching TRBD1 (5 bases). Germline V gene lookup returns CDR1 MNHEY and CDR2 SVGAGI. The CDR3 has 13 amino acids. V lost 6 bases to trimming and J lost 7 bases, with 15 bases between them. The CDR3 coding sequence is TGTGCCAGCAGAGCTAGGGCAGGGCCTGGCTACACCTTC. It specifies CASRARAGPGYTF.

V is TRBV5-8 and J is TRBJ2-5; 9 bases map to TRBD2. Germline CDR1 is SGHTS and CDR2 is YDEGEE. This CDR3 is built from 15 residues. V lost 4 bases and J lost 3; bases outside the gene matches: 7. The CDR3 nucleotides are TGTGCCAGCAGCCCAGGGACTAGCAGGGAAGAGACCCAGTACTTC. Protein sequence: CASSPGTSREETQYF.